The 23 T cell receptor beta chains presented below share a single source sample, sequenced in a study of T cells expressing NK-cell markers. TCRdb re-called the 5' RACE reads and gives one entry per CDR3 protein, without DNA. Its table records fewer than 400,000 distinct CDR3 sequences. Sequencing was done on a sample of blood T cells: a sorted CD56 or NKG2C T cell subset, CD4+ or CD8+ T cells, or bulk PBMC T cells (not recorded which). The receptors originated from a woman in her fifties or sixties in good health.

This rearrangement joins TRBV12-5 to TRBJ2-3. The length of the CDR3 is 15 residues. Germline V gene data show CDR1 as LGHNT and CDR2 as FRNRAP. CDR3 sequence reads: CASSTEWGGTDTQYF.

The chain uses TRBV7-3 and TRBJ2-1; the D call from TCRdb, TRBD2, cannot be confirmed without DNA. This CDR3 has 17 amino acids. Per germline, CDR1 SGHTA and CDR2 FQGTGA. This CDR3 reads CASSWEAGLAGFNEQFF.

V and J are TRBV5-1 and TRBJ2-5; no DNA is available, so the TRBD1 call from TCRdb remains unchecked. Germline CDR1 reads SGHRS; CDR2 reads YFSETQ. The CDR3 is made up of 14 amino acids. CDR3: CASSLGDREETQYF.

The chain joins TRBV24-1 to TRBJ2-4; TCRdb selects TRBD2, and the lack of DNA leaves this call unchecked. This CDR3 is 15 amino acids long. The germline CDR1 and CDR2 sequences are KGHDR and SFDVKD. CDR3 in amino acids: CATSESGRLENIQYF.

CDR3: CASSQVSVVGGENQPQHF. This sequence joins TRBV4-1 and TRBJ1-5. Germline values: CDR1 MGHRA, CDR2 YSYEKL. The length of the CDR3 is 18 residues.

The V call is TRBV20-1, the J call TRBJ2-3; lacking DNA, the TRBD2 call made by TCRdb goes unchecked. The CDR3 has 13 residues. CDR1 and CDR2 (germline): DFQATT, SNEGSKA (reference sequence). The CDR3 region is CSASLLAADTQYF.

This chain joins TRBV7-8 and TRBJ2-1; TCRdb picks TRBD1, but there is no DNA to check that call. Germline lookup yields CDR1 SGHVS and CDR2 FQNEAQ. The CDR3 loop spans 17 amino acids. The CDR3 loop reads CASSLAGRGQGHVEQFF.

The V gene is TRBV11-2, the J gene TRBJ2-7; TCRdb's D call, TRBD1, is unchecked because there is no DNA. CDR3 length equals 14 residues. Germline V gene lookup returns CDR1 SGHAT and CDR2 FQNNGV. This chain's CDR3 is CASSLGQGASEQYF.

The V and J genes are TRBV29-1 and TRBJ2-7; with no DNA, the TCRdb D assignment of TRBD1 cannot be verified. The CDR3 extends over 13 amino acids. CDR1 is SQVTM, CDR2 ANQGSEA, per germline. Here the CDR3 reads CSVGGQGPYEQYF.

The chain links TRBV14 to TRBJ2-7; TCRdb calls TRBD1, which cannot be checked without DNA. CDR3 length: 13 amino acids. The germline CDR1 and CDR2 sequences are SGHDN and FVKESK. CDR3 region: CASSRAGFYEQYF.

The chain has TRBV20-1 and TRBJ1-1; the TCRdb call, TRBD1, lacks DNA for checking. The CDR3 runs 13 residues. Germline V gene sequence: CDR1 DFQATT, CDR2 SNEGSKA (reference sequence). The CDR3 region is CSATGGSGTEAFF.

The chain has TRBV27 and TRBJ2-1; as DNA is missing, the TRBD1 call by TCRdb cannot be tested. Germline loops: CDR1 MNHEY, CDR2 SMNVEV (reference sequence). This CDR3 has 18 residues. The CDR3 reads CASSYLQGSLGSYNEQFF.

The chain has TRBV5-1 and TRBJ1-1. This CDR3 comprises 15 residues. Germline assignment: CDR1 SGHRS and CDR2 YFSETQ. The CDR3 is CASSSSGRENTEAFF.

This sequence joins TRBV6-1 and TRBJ1-5; TCRdb designates TRBD1, a call that cannot be tested without DNA. Germline V lookup: CDR1 MNHNS, CDR2 SASEGT. This CDR3 has 15 amino acids. The CDR3 sequence: CASVGAGGAGQPQHF.

The chain combines TRBV20-1 with TRBJ2-1. The CDR3 is 14 amino acids. CDR1 and CDR2 from the germline V gene are DFQATT and SNEGSKA (reference sequence). CDR3: CSALRSASNNEQFF.

The chain joins TRBV20-1 to TRBJ2-7. Per germline, CDR1 DFQATT and CDR2 SNEGSKA (reference sequence). CDR3 size: 14 residues. The CDR3 is CSARDWGRVAEQYF.

V is TRBV12-3 or TRBV12-4 and J is TRBJ1-2; TCRdb's D call, TRBD1, is unchecked because there is no DNA. The CDR3 is made up of 14 amino acids. The CDR3 loop is CASSLGRVLDGYTF.

The chain uses TRBV12-3 or TRBV12-4 and TRBJ2-1; TCRdb's D call of TRBD1 is untestable without DNA. The CDR3 covers 16 residues. The chain's CDR3 is CASSLIVAQGGNEQFF.

The gene calls are TRBV15 and TRBJ2-5. Germline V CDR1 and CDR2: LNHNV, YYDKDF (reference sequence). CDR3 length equals 15 residues. CDR3 protein: CATSRFGGVPETQYF.

The chain recombines TRBV19 with TRBJ1-2; TCRdb designates TRBD1, a call that cannot be tested without DNA. The CDR3 covers 13 residues. CDR1 and CDR2 (germline): LNHDA, SQIVND (reference sequence). The CDR3 loop is CASDQPGGYGYTF. The entire variable domain, with the rest obtained from reference TRBV19 and TRBJ1-2, is as follows: DGGITQSPKYLFRKEGQNVTLSCEQNLNHDAMYWYRQDPGQGLRLIYYSQIVNDFQKGDIAEGYSVSREKKESFPLTVTSAQKNPTAFYLCASDQPGGYGYTFGSGTRLTVV.

The chain uses TRBV5-1 and TRBJ1-4; TCRdb's D call, TRBD1, is unchecked because there is no DNA. The CDR3 has 13 amino acids. CDR1 and CDR2 (germline): SGHRS, YFSETQ. The CDR3 loop reads CASSRQPGEKLFF.

This CDR3 is CASSLVPGTYNEQFF. The chain has TRBV7-2 and TRBJ2-1. Germline assignment: CDR1 SGHTA and CDR2 FQGNSA. This CDR3 region has 15 residues.

The CDR3 loop is CASSSRSTGYEKLFF. The chain uses TRBV11-2 and TRBJ1-4. The CDR3 loop spans 15 amino acids. Germline lookup yields CDR1 SGHAT and CDR2 FQNNGV.